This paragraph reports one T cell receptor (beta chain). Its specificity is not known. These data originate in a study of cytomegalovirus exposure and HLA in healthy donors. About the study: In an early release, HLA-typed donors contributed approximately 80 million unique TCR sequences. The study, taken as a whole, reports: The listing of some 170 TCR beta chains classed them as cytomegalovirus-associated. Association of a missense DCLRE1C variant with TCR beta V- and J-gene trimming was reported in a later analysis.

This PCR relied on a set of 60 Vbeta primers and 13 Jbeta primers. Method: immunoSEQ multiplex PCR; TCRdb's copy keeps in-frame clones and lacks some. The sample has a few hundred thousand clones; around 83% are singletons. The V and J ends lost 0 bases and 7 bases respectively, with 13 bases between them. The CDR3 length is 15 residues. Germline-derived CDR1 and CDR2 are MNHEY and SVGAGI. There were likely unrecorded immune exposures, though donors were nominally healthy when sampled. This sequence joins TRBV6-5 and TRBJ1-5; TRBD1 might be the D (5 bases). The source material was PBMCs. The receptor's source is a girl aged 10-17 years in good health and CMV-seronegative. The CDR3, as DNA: TGTGCCAGCAGTTACTCGAACAGGAACCGGCAGCCCCAGCATTTT. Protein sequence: CASSYSNRNRQPQHF.